This entry lists 8 T cell receptor beta chains sequenced from one sample in a study of T cells in tuberculosis. Clones were read by immunoSEQ multiplex PCR, and TCRdb kept only the in-frame ones, dropping some. Among about 25,000 clones listed, roughly 95% were seen once. The sequencing sample was made of PBMCs. All receptors derive from a donor under 30 with latent tuberculosis or without tuberculosis infection.

This clone was seen a single time. The V and J genes are TRBV27 and TRBJ1-2; 9 bases line up with TRBD1. This CDR3 spans 16 amino acids. The germline V gene has CDR1 MNHEY and CDR2 SMNVEV (reference sequence). The V and J ends lost 5 bases and 0 bases, in that order; junction bases with no gene match: 7. The DNA of the CDR3 is TGTGCCAGCAGTCCTGGGGACAGGGAAGCTAACTATGGCTACACCTTC. Its translation is CASSPGDREANYGYTF.

CDR3 protein: CASSQPLLTGAGSYEQYV. The CDR3 DNA sequence: TGCGCCAGCAGCCAACCGCTCCTGACAGGGGCGGGATCCTACGAGCAGTACGTC. The rearrangement joins TRBV4-1 to TRBJ2-7, with 8 nucleotides matching TRBD1. The CDR3 runs to 18 residues. CDR1 MGHRA and CDR2 YSYEKL come from the germline V gene. V was clipped by 2 bases and J by 1 base; unmatched bases: 13.

The genes are TRBV5-4 and TRBJ1-2; the D is unclear. Between the trimmed V and J ends, which lost 4 bases and 4 bases, there was a span of 11 bases. CDR3 length: 13 residues. Germline V gene data show CDR1 as SGHNT and CDR2 as YYREEE (reference sequence). The CDR3 loop is CASSPGQSYGYTF. DNA for the CDR3: TGTGCCAGCAGCCCTGGGCAGAGCTATGGCTACACCTTC.

The V gene is TRBV5-6, the J gene TRBJ2-7; possible D gene TRBD2, 6 bases. The CDR3 loop spans 12 amino acids. Germline assignment: CDR1 SGHDT and CDR2 YYEEEE. V gave up 6 bases and J gave up 6 bases, with 13 bases separating them. CDR3 amino acids: CASKDYKCEQYV. Here the CDR3 DNA reads TGTGCCAGCAAGGACTATAAGTGCGAGCAGTACGTC.

The chain couples TRBV11-2 to TRBJ1-6; D is ambiguous. Looked up from germline, CDR1 is SGHAT and CDR2 is FQNNGV. V was clipped by 5 bases and J by 10 bases, with 12 bases between them. The CDR3 runs 13 residues. CDR3 sequence reads: CASSRDFSSPLHF. The CDR3, as DNA: TGTGCCAGCAGCCGCGATTTTTCCTCACCCCTCCACTTT.

This chain connects TRBV28 to TRBJ2-7, with TRBD1 as a possible D gene (5 bases). The CDR3 is made up of 12 amino acids. The germline CDR1 and CDR2 sequences are MDHEN and SYDVKM. The V end was cut by 11 bases, the J end by 6 bases, with 17 bases between. The DNA of the CDR3 is TGTGCCGCAGCCGGACATGGGGCCGAGCAGTACTTC. Encoded protein: CAAAGHGAEQYF.

The J gene is TRBJ2-3, the V gene TRBV5-1, with TRBD1 matching over 8 bases. With V trimmed by 1 base and J by 5 bases, 6 bases remained unmatched. Germline-derived CDR1 and CDR2 are SGHRS and YFSETQ. This CDR3 contains 15 residues. The chain's CDR3 is CASSLRTGGIDTQYF. CDR3 coding DNA: TGCGCCAGCAGCTTGAGAACAGGGGGTATAGATACGCAGTATTTT.

This sequence joins TRBV4-1 and TRBJ2-5; 8 bases fit TRBD2. The CDR3 has 14 amino acids. V gave up 2 bases and J gave up 3 bases; unmatched junction bases: 2. The germline V gene encodes CDR1 MGHRA and CDR2 YSYEKL. CDR3: CASSQRGGEETQYF. DNA for the CDR3: TGCGCCAGCAGCCAACGGGGGGGCGAAGAGACCCAGTACTTC.